This T cell receptor beta chain was recorded in a study of blood T cell repertoires in COVID-19 (TCRdb year 2020). Concerning the study at large: Samples from collaborators originated in the United States, Italy and Spain and spanned both the acute and convalescent phases of COVID-19. The prospective study material was composed of cDNA or gDNA derived from T cells, B-cell-depleted T cells, or PBMCs. Deeply sampled blood TCRbeta repertoires from subjects exposed to, actively infected with, or recovered from COVID-19 were included in the dataset. The repertoires were released in a freely available public database intended as a resource for research on the immune response to SARS-CoV-2. Samples came from the ongoing ImmuneRACE study (first 160 participants) plus 1,254 subjects from 6 global collaborators. Nearly every sample came with metadata listing a de-identified subject ID, COVID-19 status, age in years and sex. Where available, HLA class I and class II types were obtained from metadata supplied by the sample provider rather than from assay-based typing.

With regard to this clone: No antigen is known for it. Per-base quality was not reported, and no clone a single base away is much larger than it.

The paper's findings and limits, for the study overall: Clinical and demographic metadata were provided uncurated, with the amount varying by source and participant.

Collaborating institutions collected whole blood in K2EDTA tubes following their own protocols. For TCRbeta analysis, collaborators shipped samples in one of three forms: frozen whole blood, isolated PBMCs, or DNA extracted from either of those sample types. TCRbeta CDR3 regions were amplified from genomic DNA using the immunoSEQ Assay, a bias-controlled multiplex PCR. In the source study's methods: Within the assay, amplification of reference gene primers was used to estimate how many nucleated cells each sample contained. To quantify the absolute abundance of each unique TCRbeta CDR3 rearrangement, sequence reads were collapsed and filtered. Productive Simpson clonality was computed per sample as the square root of Simpson's diversity index over productive rearrangements. TCRdb carries this immuneACCESS record with in-frame sequences only. Its versions omit some clonotypes, under half of them owing to an unresolved V gene in the studies checked, with the rest unexplained. V, J and clone size are those of that table, while D and trimming were read from the DNA. This sample holds 250,000 to 350,000 clones; 70% to 90% were observed only once. The leading ten clones occupy around 12% of the sample.

The CDR3 contains 13 residues, cysteine and phenylalanine counted. This entry keeps only the CDR3 DNA: 39 bases, framed from base 1. From the germline V gene, CDR1 is LGHNA and CDR2 is YSLEER. Trimming costs V 4 bases and J 6 bases, and their ends lie 12 bases apart. Sequencing was carried out using peripheral blood. The rearrangement joined TRBV4-3 to TRBJ1-2; TRBD1 is perhaps the D gene, given 5 matching bases. The clonotype was recovered from a woman aged 55-69 years with acute or convalescent COVID-19. The sequenced DNA is TGCGCCAGCAGCCCCCAACCCAGGGATGGCTACACCTTC. This encodes CASSPQPRDGYTF.